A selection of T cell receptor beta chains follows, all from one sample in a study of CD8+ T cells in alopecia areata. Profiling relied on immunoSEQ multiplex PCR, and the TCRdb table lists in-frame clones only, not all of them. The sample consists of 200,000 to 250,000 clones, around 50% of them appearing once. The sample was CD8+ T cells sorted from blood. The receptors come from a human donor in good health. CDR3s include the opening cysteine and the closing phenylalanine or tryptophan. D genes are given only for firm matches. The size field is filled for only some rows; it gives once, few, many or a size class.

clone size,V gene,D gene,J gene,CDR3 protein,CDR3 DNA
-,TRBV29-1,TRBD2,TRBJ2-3,CSVVSGGPLDTQYF,TGCAGCGTTGTTAGCGGGGGGCCCCTAGATACGCAGTATTTT
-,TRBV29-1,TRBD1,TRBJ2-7,CSVVGQPNRDEQYF,TGCAGCGTGGTGGGACAGCCAAATAGAGACGAGCAGTACTTC
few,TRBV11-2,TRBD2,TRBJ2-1,CASSLRTGGADEQFF,TGTGCCAGCAGCTTACGGACCGGGGGGGCAGATGAGCAGTTCTTC
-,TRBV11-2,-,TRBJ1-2,CASSLEGTPNYGYTF,TGTGCCAGCAGCTTAGAAGGGACGCCTAACTATGGCTACACCTTC
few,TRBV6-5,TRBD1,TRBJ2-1,CASSYSGDSYNEQFF,TGTGCCAGCAGTTACAGTGGGGACAGCTACAATGAGCAGTTCTTC
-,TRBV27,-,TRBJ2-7,CASSHRASYEQYF,TGTGCCAGCAGTCACAGGGCCTCCTACGAGCAGTACTTC
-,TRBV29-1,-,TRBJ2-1,CSSWISYNEQFF,TGCAGCTCGTGGATATCCTACAATGAGCAGTTCTTC
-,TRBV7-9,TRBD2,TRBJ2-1,CASSSGLAGLREQFF,TGTGCCAGCAGCTCCGGACTAGCGGGGTTACGAGAGCAGTTCTTC
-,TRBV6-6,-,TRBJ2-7,CASSQGPEQYF,TGTGCCAGCAGCCAGGGGCCCGAGCAGTACTTC
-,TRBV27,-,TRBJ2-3,CASRPGLRSDTQYF,TGTGCCAGCAGGCCGGGACTTAGGAGCGATACGCAGTATTTT
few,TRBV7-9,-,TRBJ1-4,CASSLGARNEKLFF,TGTGCCAGCAGCTTAGGGGCAAGAAATGAAAAACTGTTTTTT
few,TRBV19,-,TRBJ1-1,CASSIGRNTEAFF,TGTGCCAGTAGTATTGGAAGGAACACTGAAGCTTTCTTT
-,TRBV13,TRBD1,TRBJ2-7,CASSPGQGATYEQYF,TGTGCCAGCAGTCCAGGACAGGGGGCGACCTACGAGCAGTACTTC
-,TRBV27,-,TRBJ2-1,CASSTTGHEQFF,TGTGCCAGCAGTACTACAGGGCATGAGCAGTTCTTC
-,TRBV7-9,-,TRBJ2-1,CASSSRDNEQFF,TGTGCCAGCAGCTCTAGGGACAATGAGCAGTTCTTC